A selection of T cell receptor beta chains follows, all from one sample in a study of T cell changes during pregnancy in multiple sclerosis. Clones were read by immunoSEQ multiplex PCR, and TCRdb kept only the in-frame ones, dropping some. The sample includes 30,000 to 40,000 clones, 88% of them seen just once. Material: CD8+ T cells from peripheral blood mononuclear cells, obtained in the third trimester of pregnancy. The receptors shown here come from a female donor with multiple sclerosis, enrolled in a pregnancy study. Each CDR3 is given with its conserved first and last residue. A D gene is named only where the DNA matches it firmly. Size is stated for part of the rows, as once, few or many counts, or as a class when the clone is expanded.

DNA | CDR3 | J | size | D | V
TGTGCCAGCAGTTTAACTCCCGGGATCTCCTACGAGCAGTACTTC | CASSLTPGISYEQYF | TRBJ2-7 | . | . | TRBV27
TGCGCCAGCAGCTTGGTTTCAGGAGGAAATTCACCCCTCCACTTT | CASSLVSGGNSPLHF | TRBJ1-6 | few | . | TRBV5-1
TGTGCCAGCAGTTGGGGACAGAACACTGAAGCTTTCTTT | CASSWGQNTEAFF | TRBJ1-1 | once | . | TRBV27
TGCGCCAGCAGTTCTCGGACAGGGCGGAGGACTGAAGCTTTCTTT | CASSSRTGRRTEAFF | TRBJ1-1 | . | TRBD1 | TRBV4-3
TGTGCCAGCAGTGACGGGACAGGGGGTGAAAAACTGTTTTTT | CASSDGTGGEKLFF | TRBJ1-4 | . | TRBD1 | TRBV6-5
TGTGCCAGCGCCCGAAGACAGGCTGAAGCTTTCTTT | CASARRQAEAFF | TRBJ1-1 | . | . | TRBV2
TGTGCCAGCAGTGACTCGACGGGTATCCCCATGTTCTTC | CASSDSTGIPMFF | TRBJ2-1 | few | . | TRBV6-4
TGCACCAGCAGCCAAGAGGGACTAGCGGGGAAAAATGAGCAGTTCTTC | CTSSQEGLAGKNEQFF | TRBJ2-1 | once | . | TRBV1
TGTGCCAGCAGCAACGGACAGGGCCAAATCAATGAGCAGTTCTTC | CASSNGQGQINEQFF | TRBJ2-1 | . | TRBD1 | TRBV5-6
TGTGCCAGTAGTATGTATGCCTTGACAGTCTATACCTATGAAGCTTTCTTT | CASSMYALTVYTYEAFF | TRBJ1-1 | . | . | TRBV19
TGTGCCAGCAGTAATCCCCCGGGACTAGCGATGGAAGGGGAGCAGTTCTTC | CASSNPPGLAMEGEQFF | TRBJ2-1 | . | TRBD2 | TRBV2
TGTGCCAGCAGCTCCGACCCCGGGACAGGGGCCTCTGGCTACACCTTC | CASSSDPGTGASGYTF | TRBJ1-2 | . | TRBD1 | TRBV13
TGTGCCAGCAGCCAAGATGGGCGGGGGCGCGACTACAATGAGCAGTTCTTC | CASSQDGRGRDYNEQFF | TRBJ2-1 | once | . | TRBV4-2
TGTGCCGGCTTAAGCGGGGGCCACTACAATGAGCAGTTCTTC | CAGLSGGHYNEQFF | TRBJ2-1 | . | TRBD2 | TRBV30
TGTGCCAGCAGCGCTGGGGGGGAAGCTTTCTTT | CASSAGGEAFF | TRBJ1-1 | . | . | TRBV9
TGCGCCAGCAGCCAAGGGGCTAGCGGCTATGAGCAGTTCTTC | CASSQGASGYEQFF | TRBJ2-1 | . | TRBD2 | TRBV4-3
TGTGCCCTCCCCCCGGGGACTAGCGGGGGGGCCGGAGAGACCCAGTACTTC | CALPPGTSGGAGETQYF | TRBJ2-5 | . | TRBD2 | TRBV19
TGCGCCAGCAGCCAAGTCCTCGGTTACGAGCAGTACTTC | CASSQVLGYEQYF | TRBJ2-7 | . | . | TRBV4-1
TGTGCCAGCAGTGATTGGGCAGGGGGCCAACAGCCCCAGCATTTT | CASSDWAGGQQPQHF | TRBJ1-5 | . | TRBD1 | TRBV2
TGTGCCAGCAGCACGACAGGACCAACTCTTTCCTACGAGCAGTACTTC | CASSTTGPTLSYEQYF | TRBJ2-7 | once | . | TRBV7-9
TGTGCCAGTAGACGGGGGTACAATGAGCAGTTCTTC | CASRRGYNEQFF | TRBJ2-1 | . | . | TRBV19
TGTGCCAGCCTCGACAGGGCAACTAATGAAAAACTGTTTTTT | CASLDRATNEKLFF | TRBJ1-4 | . | TRBD1 | TRBV2
TGTGCCAGCTCCGGGGGAGGGAACTATGGCTACACCTTC | CASSGGGNYGYTF | TRBJ1-2 | . | . | TRBV25-1
TGTGCCAGCAGTTACTCGGGCTCGGTAGGTCAGCCCCAGCATTTT | CASSYSGSVGQPQHF | TRBJ1-5 | . | . | TRBV6-5
TGTGCCAGCAGTTACTCGAGTCCCTACAGGGGGGACACCATATATTTT | CASSYSSPYRGDTIYF | TRBJ1-3 | . | TRBD1 | TRBV6-6
TGCGCCAGCAGCTTGTTCCGGGGGTCGAACACTGAAGCTTTCTTT | CASSLFRGSNTEAFF | TRBJ1-1 | . | . | TRBV5-1
TGCGCCAGCAGCCAGCGGGGGACAGATACGCAGTATTTT | CASSQRGTDTQYF | TRBJ2-3 | . | TRBD2 | TRBV4-3
TGCGCCAGCAGCTCACGGACTAGCGGGGACTACGAGCAGTACTTC | CASSSRTSGDYEQYF | TRBJ2-7 | . | TRBD2 | TRBV4-1
TGTGCCAGCAGTGAAGCCTCACGAGGGAGCAGCTCCTACGAGCAGTACTTC | CASSEASRGSSSYEQYF | TRBJ2-7 | . | . | TRBV2
TGTGCCAGCTCACCACCGAGTTTTAGCCGGGGGGAGACCCAGTACTTC | CASSPPSFSRGETQYF | TRBJ2-5 | . | . | TRBV18
TGCGCCAGCAGCCAACTGACAGGGACCCCCGGTCTCGAGGAGACCCAGTACTTC | CASSQLTGTPGLEETQYF | TRBJ2-5 | . | TRBD1 | TRBV4-3
TGTGCCAGCAGTGGGACAGGGGGTGATGGAAACACCATATATTTT | CASSGTGGDGNTIYF | TRBJ1-3 | . | TRBD1 | TRBV2
TGTGCCAGCAGCCAACAGGGGATCGCCGGGGAGCTGTTTTTT | CASSQQGIAGELFF | TRBJ2-2 | . | TRBD1 | TRBV5-5
TGTGCCAGCAGCTTTGGCGGAAGCTACACCTTC | CASSFGGSYTF | TRBJ1-2 | . | . | TRBV5-4
TGTGCCAGCAGCCCGGCCACAGGGACTGGAAACACCATATATTTT | CASSPATGTGNTIYF | TRBJ1-3 | . | . | TRBV13
TGTGCCATCAGTGGGACAGGGACTACAGATACGCAGTATTTT | CAISGTGTTDTQYF | TRBJ2-3 | . | TRBD1 | TRBV10-3
TGTGCCAGCAGCCCGGACAGGGCCCTCTACGAGCAGTACTTC | CASSPDRALYEQYF | TRBJ2-7 | . | TRBD1 | TRBV28
TGTGCCAGTAGTACAGGGGGATATCAGCCCCAGCATTTT | CASSTGGYQPQHF | TRBJ1-5 | . | TRBD1 | TRBV19
TGTGCCAGCAGTGGACTAGCGGGGGGCACAGATACGCAGTATTTT | CASSGLAGGTDTQYF | TRBJ2-3 | . | TRBD2 | TRBV6-4
TGTGCTAGTGGTTCCGCAGGGAGGGCGGGGGGGCGGTACAATGAGCAGTTCTTC | CASGSAGRAGGRYNEQFF | TRBJ2-1 | . | TRBD2 | TRBV12-5
TGTGCCAGCAGCTTAGTTGGGGCCCTTGGTGGCTATGGCTACACCTTC | CASSLVGALGGYGYTF | TRBJ1-2 | once | . | TRBV7-2
TGTGCCAGTAAGGCGGTAGCGGGTCCCGGGGAGCTGTTTTTT | CASKAVAGPGELFF | TRBJ2-2 | few | TRBD2 | TRBV19
TGTGCCAGCAGTGAAAAAGACAGCAACACCGGGGAGCTGTTTTTT | CASSEKDSNTGELFF | TRBJ2-2 | . | . | TRBV6-4
TGTGCCAGCAGTGAAGGGACAGGGGTAAGGAACATTCAGTACTTC | CASSEGTGVRNIQYF | TRBJ2-4 | once | TRBD1 | TRBV2
TGTGCCAGCAGCACCTCTCGGGGGGGCGCTTCCGGCTACACCTTC | CASSTSRGGASGYTF | TRBJ1-2 | . | . | TRBV27
TGTGCCACCAGCAGAGGGACCGGGACAGGGGGCCACGAGCAGTACTTC | CATSRGTGTGGHEQYF | TRBJ2-7 | . | TRBD1 | TRBV15
TGTGCCAGCAGACTCGGGACAGGGACGTTCTATAGCACAGATACGCAGTATTTT | CASRLGTGTFYSTDTQYF | TRBJ2-3 | . | TRBD1 | TRBV7-9
TGCGCCAGCAGCCCGACAGTAGGGGGCTCAGATACGCAGTATTTT | CASSPTVGGSDTQYF | TRBJ2-3 | . | TRBD1 | TRBV4-3
TGTGCCAGTAGTATCGAGCCCAGGGGTAATTCACCCCTCCACTTT | CASSIEPRGNSPLHF | TRBJ1-6 | . | . | TRBV19
TGTGCCAGCAGTTCCTTACCGGGGTGGGATTCACCCCTCCACTTT | CASSSLPGWDSPLHF | TRBJ1-6 | . | . | TRBV6-5
TGTGCTAGTGGTTTTCAGGGGGCCTACTATGGCTACACCTTC | CASGFQGAYYGYTF | TRBJ1-2 | few | TRBD1 | TRBV12-5
TGCGCCAGCAGCCAAGTAATTCCAGGGGGCATCTATGGCTACACCTTC | CASSQVIPGGIYGYTF | TRBJ1-2 | . | TRBD1 | TRBV4-3
TGCGCCAGCGCTTTTCGACAGGGGGGAATGAACACTGAAGCTTTCTTT | CASAFRQGGMNTEAFF | TRBJ1-1 | . | TRBD1 | TRBV4-1
TGTGCCAGCAGCGCTGTAAGCACAGATACGCAGTATTTT | CASSAVSTDTQYF | TRBJ2-3 | . | . | TRBV9
TGTGCCAGCAGCTCCCACCCGGGACAGTACTCTGGAAACACCATATATTTT | CASSSHPGQYSGNTIYF | TRBJ1-3 | once | TRBD1 | TRBV7-6
TGCGCCAGCAGCTCCCTACTAGCGGGGGCTCGTTTAGATACGCAGTATTTT | CASSSLLAGARLDTQYF | TRBJ2-3 | once | TRBD2 | TRBV5-1
TGTGCCAGCAGCGTAGGGGCTAAGCGGGGGGTCTACAATGAGCAGTTCTTC | CASSVGAKRGVYNEQFF | TRBJ2-1 | . | TRBD2 | TRBV9
TGTGCCAGCAGTTACGAAGGGGGCGACTCCTACGAGCAGTACTTC | CASSYEGGDSYEQYF | TRBJ2-7 | medium-sized | TRBD1 | TRBV6-5
TGTGCCAGTAAGCTTGACAGGGACTCTAATTCACCCCTCCACTTT | CASKLDRDSNSPLHF | TRBJ1-6 | . | TRBD1 | TRBV19
TGTGCTAGTGGTTTGGACAGAGTCCAAGAGACCCAGTACTTC | CASGLDRVQETQYF | TRBJ2-5 | . | . | TRBV12-5